This record concerns one T cell receptor (beta chain) sequence. Its antigen remains unknown. These data come from a study of post-analysis software for immune sequencing data. Study overall: The disease courses covered relapsing-remitting, secondary progressive and progressive-relapsing multiple sclerosis.

Regarding the study as a whole: Same-batch preparations were strongly co-clustered by F measure. A few TRBV segments occurring more often in patients than controls included TRBV5-6, TRBV5-1 and TRBV20-1.

TCR beta cDNA libraries included unique molecular identifiers. TCRdb ran MiXCR on the PCR reads and lists one entry per CDR3 protein. The sample holds approximately 730,000 distinct CDR3 sequences, roughly 27% seen once. The CDR3 totals 13 residues. Trimming cost V 2 bases and J 9 bases, with 14 bases left between them. This receptor was identified in a girl aged 5-17 years with multiple sclerosis. The chain recombines TRBV12-3 or TRBV12-4 with TRBJ2-7; D remains unclear. The sample taken for sequencing was blood. The CDR3 coding sequence is TGTGCCAGCAGTTTACGTCTGCTGGTTGGGCAGTACTTC. It codes for CASSLRLLVGQYF.